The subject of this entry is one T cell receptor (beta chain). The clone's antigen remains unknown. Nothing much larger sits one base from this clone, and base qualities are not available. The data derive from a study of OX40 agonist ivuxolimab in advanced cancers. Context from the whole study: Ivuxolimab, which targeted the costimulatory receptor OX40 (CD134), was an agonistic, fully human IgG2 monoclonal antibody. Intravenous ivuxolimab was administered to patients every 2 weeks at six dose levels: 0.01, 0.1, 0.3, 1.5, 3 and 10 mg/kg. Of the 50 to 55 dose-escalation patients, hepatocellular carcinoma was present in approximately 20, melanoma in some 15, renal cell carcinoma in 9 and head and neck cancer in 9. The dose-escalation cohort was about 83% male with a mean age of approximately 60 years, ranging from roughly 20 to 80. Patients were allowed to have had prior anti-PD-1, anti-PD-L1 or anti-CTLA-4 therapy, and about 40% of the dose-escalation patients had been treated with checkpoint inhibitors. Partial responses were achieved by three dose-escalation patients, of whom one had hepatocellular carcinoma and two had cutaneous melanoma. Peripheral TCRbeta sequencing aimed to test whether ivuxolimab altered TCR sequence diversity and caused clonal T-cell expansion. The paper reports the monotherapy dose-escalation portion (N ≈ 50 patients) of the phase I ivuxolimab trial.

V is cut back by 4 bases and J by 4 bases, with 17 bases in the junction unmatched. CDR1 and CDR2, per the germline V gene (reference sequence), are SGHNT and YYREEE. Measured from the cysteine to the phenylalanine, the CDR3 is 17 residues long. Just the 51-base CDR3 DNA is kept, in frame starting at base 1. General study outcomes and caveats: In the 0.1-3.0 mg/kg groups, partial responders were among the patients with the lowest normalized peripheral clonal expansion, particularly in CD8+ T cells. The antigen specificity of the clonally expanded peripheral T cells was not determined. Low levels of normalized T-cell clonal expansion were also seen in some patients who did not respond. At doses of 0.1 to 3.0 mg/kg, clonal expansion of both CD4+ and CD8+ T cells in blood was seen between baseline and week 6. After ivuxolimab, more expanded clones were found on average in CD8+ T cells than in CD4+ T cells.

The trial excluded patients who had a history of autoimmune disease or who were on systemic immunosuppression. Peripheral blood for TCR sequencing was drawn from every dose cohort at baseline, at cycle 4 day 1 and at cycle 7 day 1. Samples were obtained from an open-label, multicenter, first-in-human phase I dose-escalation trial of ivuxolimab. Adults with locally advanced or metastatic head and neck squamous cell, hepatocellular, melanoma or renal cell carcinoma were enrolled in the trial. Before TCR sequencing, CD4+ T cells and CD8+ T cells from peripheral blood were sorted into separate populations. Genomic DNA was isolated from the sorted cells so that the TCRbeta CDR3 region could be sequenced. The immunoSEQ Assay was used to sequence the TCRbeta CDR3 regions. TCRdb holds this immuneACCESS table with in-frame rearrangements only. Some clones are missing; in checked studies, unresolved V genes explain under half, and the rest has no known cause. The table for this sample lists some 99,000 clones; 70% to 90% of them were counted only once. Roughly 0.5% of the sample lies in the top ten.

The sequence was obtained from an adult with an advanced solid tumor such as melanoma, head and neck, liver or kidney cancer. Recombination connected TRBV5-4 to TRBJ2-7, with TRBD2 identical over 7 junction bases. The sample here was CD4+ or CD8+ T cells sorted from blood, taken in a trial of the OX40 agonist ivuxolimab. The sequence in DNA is TGTGCCAGCAGCCAAGATCTAGGACTAGTGGGGGGGTACGAGCAGTACTTC. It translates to CASSQDLGLVGGYEQYF.